The subject of this entry is one T cell receptor (beta chain). Germline lookup yields CDR1 MDHEN and CDR2 SYDVKM. The length of the CDR3 is 15 residues. The ends lost 5 bases at V and 6 bases at J; junction bases unmatched: 8. The sample is drawn from a study of T cells in Graves' hyperthyroidism and ophthalmopathy. RNA transcripts provided the source from which TCR beta CDR3 regions were amplified. In the first-round RT-PCR of the TCR CDR3, the HTBI primer set was used. TCRdb reprocessed the multiplex PCR reads via MiXCR and lists one record per CDR3 protein. The data show 240,000 or so distinct CDR3 sequences, with about a sixth seen just once and more than 25% held by the top ten.

The source is a young woman with Graves' ophthalmopathy. The specimen was blood. The chain links TRBV28 to TRBJ2-2; TRBD1 matches 8 bases. The CDR3 is CASSRRTGWAGELFF. The CDR3 DNA reads as TGTGCCAGCAGTCGCCGGACAGGGTGGGCCGGGGAGCTGTTTTTT.